A single T cell receptor (beta chain) is shown here with its context. What it binds is unknown. These data originate in a study of radiation and T cells in renal cell carcinoma. Study-wide results and limits: Top tumor clonotypes rose in blood 2 weeks post-radiation, then contracted.

The CDR3 runs 14 residues. Germline V gene sequence: CDR1 SGHTA, CDR2 FQGNSA. With 3 bases removed from V and 2 bases from J, the gap between germline ends came to 10 bases. Only in-frame clones appear in the TCRdb table, and some are missing; sequencing was by immunoSEQ multiplex PCR. This sample has approximately 110,000 clones; roughly 80% occur once, and the top ten carry 3%. Regarding time point: baseline pretreatment blood. The treatment was: 15 Gy SBRT to primary tumor, nephrectomy 4 weeks later. After SBRT, blood was collected at 2 and 4 weeks, plus baseline. The patient's renal cell carcinoma had clear cell pathology.

This TCR derives from a woman aged 55-69 years with renal cell carcinoma. The chain is built from TRBV7-2 and TRBJ1-1; D is uncertain. Sequencing used blood, obtained from a patient whose treatment included radiotherapy and nephrectomy. The CDR3 loop reads CASSFSDQNTEAFF. The DNA of the CDR3 is TGTGCCAGCAGCTTTTCGGACCAAAACACTGAAGCTTTCTTT.